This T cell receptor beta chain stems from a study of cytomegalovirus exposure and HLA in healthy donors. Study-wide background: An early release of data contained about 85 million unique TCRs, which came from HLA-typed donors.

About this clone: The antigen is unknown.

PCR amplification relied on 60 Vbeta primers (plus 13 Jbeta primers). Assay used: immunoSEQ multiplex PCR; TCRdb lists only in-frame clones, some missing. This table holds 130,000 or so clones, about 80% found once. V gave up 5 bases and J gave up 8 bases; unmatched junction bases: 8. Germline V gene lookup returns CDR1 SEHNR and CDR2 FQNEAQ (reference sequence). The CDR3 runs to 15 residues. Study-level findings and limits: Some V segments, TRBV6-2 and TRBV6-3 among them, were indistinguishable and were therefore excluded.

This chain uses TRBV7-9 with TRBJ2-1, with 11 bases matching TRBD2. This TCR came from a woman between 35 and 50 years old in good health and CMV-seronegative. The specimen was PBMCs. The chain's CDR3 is CASSATSGRGDEQFF. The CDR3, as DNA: TGTGCCAGCAGCGCCACTAGCGGGAGAGGGGATGAGCAGTTCTTC. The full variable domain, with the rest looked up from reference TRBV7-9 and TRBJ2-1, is DTGVSQNPRHKITKRGQNVTFRCDPISEHNRLYWYRQTLGQGPEFLTYFQNEAQLEKSRLLSDRFSAERPKGSFSTLEIQRTEQGDSAMYLCASSATSGRGDEQFFGPGTRLTVL.